The 30 T cell receptor beta chains presented below share a single source sample, sequenced in a study of spatial heterogeneity in lung cancer (dated by TCRdb to between 2019 and 2020). General study outcomes and caveats: The number of expanded intratumoral alpha and beta TCRs correlated with the tumor nonsynonymous mutation count.

This specimen's time point label, interpreted: sample taken at primary tumor resection. Library creation used 5' RACE. Instrument used: NextSeq 500. TCRdb trimmed the raw reads at Q25, called clones with MiXCR and kept productive beta chains. Rows matching on CDR3 protein sequence are summarized as one entry with the most common DNA and genes. The sample data list 9,000 to 10,000 distinct CDR3 sequences, and more than 13% of these were observed just once. The top ten hold 13% to 15% of the sample. These receptors' targets are unknown. The source material was lung tumor tissue, sampled at surgery. Receptors originate from a male donor with early-stage non-small cell lung cancer.

Of note for this clonotype: Within a library made for alpha chains, this beta chain is off target, and its count is uninformative. The rearrangement uses TRBV27 and TRBJ1-5; 8 nucleotides line up with TRBD1. The germline gives CDR1 MNHEY, CDR2 SMNVEV (reference sequence). V shed 5 bases, J shed 5 bases, and the junction held 5 bases outside the gene matches. This CDR3 is built from 14 residues. The CDR3 is CASSRTGSYQPQHF. DNA for the CDR3: TGTGCCAGCAGTAGGACAGGGAGTTATCAGCCCCAGCATTTT.

This clonotype occurred many times. The library was prepared for alpha chains; this beta chain is a stray read, so its frequency means little. The chain employs TRBV5-1 and TRBJ1-1; D possibly corresponds to TRBD1 (6 bases). CDR1 and CDR2 (germline): SGHRS, YFSETQ. The CDR3 consists of 14 residues. Trimming removed 2 bases at V and 0 bases at J, with 8 bases between. CDR3 region: CASSFSGVNTEAFF. The CDR3 DNA follows: TGCGCCAGCAGCTTTTCAGGGGTGAACACTGAAGCTTTCTTT.

The table lists this clonotype with a few counts. Since the library was made to target alpha chains, this beta chain is a stray read and its abundance is not meaningful. The chain couples TRBV11-2 to TRBJ1-1; unclear D gene. The germline V and J ends were trimmed by 2 bases and 4 bases, with 11 bases remaining between them. The CDR3 has 14 residues. Germline CDR1 reads SGHAT; CDR2 reads FQNNGV. CDR3 in amino acids: CASSLNSLITEAFF. The CDR3 bases are TGTGCCAGCAGCTTAAACAGCCTCATCACTGAAGCTTTCTTT.

At least ten counts were recorded for this clonotype. The library was prepared for alpha chains; this beta chain is a stray read, so its frequency means little. The chain combines TRBV12-3 or TRBV12-4 with TRBJ2-7; 7 bases are a match to TRBD2. Trimming at V came to 3 bases and at J to 0 bases, leaving 5 bases not matched to a gene. The CDR3 sequence is 15 residues long. CDR3 coding DNA: TGTGCCAGCAGTTTGGAACTAGCGAGCTCCTACGAGCAGTACTTC. Protein product: CASSLELASSYEQYF.

This clonotype was found many times. This beta chain turned up in a library designed for alpha chains; as an off-target read, its abundance says little. This chain uses TRBV7-2 with TRBJ2-1, with D perhaps matching TRBD2 (6 bases). The V end lost 2 bases, the J end lost 7 bases, and 9 bases lay between the germline ends. The CDR3 is made up of 13 amino acids. CDR1 is SGHTA, CDR2 FQGNSA, per germline. The CDR3 here is CASSLRLANEQFF. The CDR3 coding sequence is TGTGCCAGCAGCTTACGGCTAGCGAATGAGCAGTTCTTC.

This clonotype is medium-sized by share. Being off target in a library aimed at alpha chains, this beta chain has a size of little meaning. The rearrangement joins TRBV14 to TRBJ2-5; TRBD2 matches at 10 bases. Unmatched junction bases numbered 4, after V lost 1 base and J lost 5 bases. This CDR3 comprises 15 residues. CDR1 is SGHDN, CDR2 FVKESK, per germline. CDR3 region: CASSQGSSGSETQYF. As DNA, the CDR3 is TGTGCCAGCAGCCAAGGGTCTAGCGGGAGTGAGACCCAGTACTTC.

This clonotype was picked up many times. This beta chain lies outside the target of a library built for alpha chains; its clone size means little. CDR3: CATSEKDHQQETQYF. CDR3 nucleotides: TGTGCCACCAGTGAGAAGGACCACCAACAAGAGACCCAGTACTTC. J is TRBJ2-5 and V is TRBV24-1; D gene ambiguous. The V end was cut by 4 bases, the J end by 2 bases, with 13 bases between. The germline V gene encodes CDR1 KGHDR and CDR2 SFDVKD. This CDR3 contains 15 residues.

This clonotype showed up many times. Since the library was made to target alpha chains, this beta chain is a stray read and its abundance is not meaningful. V and J are TRBV27 and TRBJ2-1, with 10 bases that match TRBD2. Trimming cost V 7 bases and J 9 bases; bases outside gene matches: 6. Germline-derived CDR1 and CDR2 are MNHEY and SMNVEV (reference sequence). CDR3 size: 13 residues. CDR3 amino acids: CASNMASGSEQFF. The CDR3 nucleotides read TGTGCCAGCAATATGGCTAGCGGGAGTGAGCAGTTCTTC.

This clonotype has ten or more counts. This beta chain lies outside the target of a library built for alpha chains; its clone size means little. V is TRBV7-9 and J is TRBJ1-1; D remains ambiguous. CDR1 is SEHNR, CDR2 FQNEAQ, per germline (reference sequence). Trimming removed 2 bases from V and 4 bases from J, with 14 bases in between. The CDR3 is 15 residues long. As DNA, the CDR3 is TGTGCCAGCAGCTTAAAAAGGTTCGGGCCCACTGAAGCTTTCTTT. This translates into CASSLKRFGPTEAFF.

With respect to this clonotype: This beta chain is a stray sequence in a library constructed for alpha chains; its clone size is not meaningful. DNA for the CDR3: TGCAGTGCTCGACGACAGGGGGCCAATCAGCCCCAGCATTTT. Translating it yields CSARRQGANQPQHF. This chain joins TRBV20-1 and TRBJ1-5; 10 bases match TRBD1. Germline V lookup: CDR1 DFQATT, CDR2 SNEGSKA (reference sequence). The CDR3 contains 14 residues. Trimming removed 5 bases from V and 3 bases from J; junction bases left unmatched: 4.

By share of the sample, this clonotype is medium-sized. This beta chain appears as a stray read in a library generated for alpha chains; its size is not informative. This chain uses TRBV11-3 with TRBJ2-2; no reliable D call. CDR1 is SGHNT, CDR2 YENEEA, per germline. The CDR3 extends over 12 amino acids. Trimming shortened V by 4 bases and J by 5 bases, and 5 bases separated the two germline ends. The CDR3 here is CASSSSTGELFF. DNA of the CDR3: TGTGCCAGCAGCTCCAGTACCGGGGAGCTGTTTTTT.

This clonotype is judged medium-sized. The library was prepared for alpha chains; this beta chain is a stray read, so its frequency means little. In DNA, the CDR3 is TGCGCCAGCAGCTGGGGGACTAGCGGGAGCACAGATACGCAGTATTTT. Translated, it gives CASSWGTSGSTDTQYF. The chain has TRBV5-1 and TRBJ2-3, with TRBD2 matching over 12 bases. The CDR3 consists of 16 residues. J was trimmed by 0 bases and V by 3 bases; bases with no gene match: 2. Germline V lookup: CDR1 SGHRS, CDR2 YFSETQ.

This clonotype was found many times. This beta chain represents an off-target read in a library built for alpha chains; its size is of limited meaning. The V gene is TRBV19, the J gene TRBJ2-2; 9 nucleotides line up with TRBD1. The germline V gene has CDR1 LNHDA and CDR2 SQIVND (reference sequence). The CDR3 is made up of 16 amino acids. V gave up 0 bases and J gave up 6 bases; unmatched junction bases: 5. The CDR3 DNA reads TGTGCCAGTAGTATAGAAGCGAGACAGGGGGCCGGGGAGCTGTTTTTT. Translation gives CASSIEARQGAGELFF.

This clonotype was seen just once. Since the library was made to target alpha chains, this beta chain is a stray read and its abundance is not meaningful. This sequence joins TRBV27 and TRBJ2-5, with 8 positions matching TRBD2. The CDR3 runs 16 residues. With 4 bases clipped from V and 6 bases from J, the junction kept 13 bases outside the gene matches. Germline lookup yields CDR1 MNHEY and CDR2 SMNVEV (reference sequence). Written as DNA, the CDR3 is TGTGCCAGCAGTTCCCTAGCGGGTCACGGGGTGAAGACCCAGTACTTC. This gives the protein CASSSLAGHGVKTQYF.

There are many counts of this clonotype. This beta chain represents an off-target read in a library built for alpha chains; its size is of limited meaning. This chain joins TRBV30 and TRBJ2-3, with TRBD2 matching over 15 bases. The junction had 5 bases not matched to a gene; V was cut back by 1 base and J by 6 bases. Germline V gene sequence: CDR1 GTSNPN, CDR2 SVGIG (reference sequence). This CDR3 is built from 16 residues. The CDR3 here is CAWSDTGTSGRDTQYF. The CDR3 DNA sequence: TGTGCCTGGAGTGACACCGGGACTAGCGGGAGGGATACGCAGTATTTT.

This clonotype was observed many times. Found in a library prepared for alpha chains, this beta chain is an off-target read, and its abundance has little meaning. The chain links TRBV29-1 to TRBJ2-4, with no clear D. V gave up 4 bases and J gave up 6 bases, with 10 bases separating them. Germline V gene sequence: CDR1 SQVTM, CDR2 ANQGSEA. The CDR3 spans 12 residues. CDR3 sequence reads: CSVASGSNIQYF. The CDR3 nucleotides are TGCAGCGTTGCTTCAGGTTCAAACATTCAGTACTTC.

In its sample, this clonotype ranks as medium-sized. The library was prepared for alpha chains; this beta chain is a stray read, so its frequency means little. The CDR3 sequence: CASSLERGGNEQFF. The DNA for the CDR3 is TGTGCCAGCAGCTTAGAACGGGGCGGCAATGAGCAGTTCTTC. The V gene is TRBV7-2, the J gene TRBJ2-1, with D possibly being TRBD1 or TRBD2 (5 bases each). This CDR3 has 14 amino acids. Between the trimmed V and J ends, which lost 1 base and 6 bases, there was a span of 10 bases. CDR1 is SGHTA, CDR2 FQGNSA, per germline. Supplemented by reference TRBV7-2 and TRBJ2-1, the full variable domain reads GAGVSQSPSNKVTEKGKDVELRCDPISGHTALYWYRQSLGQGLEFLIYFQGNSAPDKSGLPSDRFSAERTGGSVSTLTIQRTQQEDSAVYLCASSLERGGNEQFFGPGTRLTVL.

This clonotype is labeled medium-sized. This beta chain lies outside the target of a library built for alpha chains; its clone size means little. CDR3 coding DNA: TGCAGTGCTCCCGAACTTAACAGGGCTGGAGCCAAAAACATTCAGTACTTC. It codes for CSAPELNRAGAKNIQYF. This chain links TRBV20-1 with TRBJ2-4, with D possibly matching TRBD1 (6 bases). This CDR3 has 17 amino acids. Germline V gene data show CDR1 as DFQATT and CDR2 as SNEGSKA (reference sequence). The ends were cut back, 5 bases at V and 0 bases at J, with 20 bases in the middle.

This clonotype is categorized as medium-sized (0.01 to 0.1%). This beta chain came through as a stray read in a library set up for alpha chains, and its size says little. The chain recombines TRBV6-2 or TRBV6-3 with TRBJ1-1; D gene uncertain. Trimming left V 2 bases short and J 5 bases short, with 18 bases between. The CDR3 consists of 16 residues. Per germline, CDR1 MNHEY and CDR2 SVGEGT. The chain's CDR3 is CASSYTIVWGSTEAFF. The CDR3 DNA sequence: TGTGCCAGCAGTTACACTATTGTTTGGGGATCTACTGAAGCTTTCTTT.

Ten or more counts support this clonotype. This beta chain is off target for a library built for alpha chains, so its abundance means little. This chain joins TRBV6-2 or TRBV6-3 and TRBJ2-5; D remains unclear. Germline values: CDR1 MNHEY, CDR2 SVGEGT. This CDR3 region has 11 residues. V lost 8 bases and J 3 bases, leaving 7 bases between the germline ends. The CDR3 DNA follows: TGTGCCAGCGCGGTAGAAGAGACCCAGTACTTC. It is translated as CASAVEETQYF.

This clonotype appeared many times. In a library made to pick up alpha chains, this beta chain is a stray read with a size that means little. The CDR3 DNA reads as TGTGCCAGCAGCCCCCAGATCAGATTCTCTGGAAACACCATATATTTT. This encodes CASSPQIRFSGNTIYF. The genes are TRBV7-9 and TRBJ1-3; D remains ambiguous. V gave up 5 bases and J gave up 0 bases, with 14 bases separating them. Per the germline V gene, CDR1 is SEHNR and CDR2 is FQNEAQ (reference sequence). This CDR3 has 16 residues.

This clonotype showed up many times. This beta chain lies outside the target of a library built for alpha chains; its clone size means little. The rearrangement uses TRBV5-1 and TRBJ2-7; tentative D call: TRBD2 (5 bases). The V gene's germline CDR1 is SGHRS and CDR2 YFSETQ. V lost 5 bases and J lost 0, with 12 bases in between. This CDR3 is built from 14 residues. CDR3 residues: CASRINSDSYEQYF. In DNA, the CDR3 is TGCGCCAGCAGGATAAATAGCGACTCCTACGAGCAGTACTTC.

This clonotype is medium-sized. This beta chain turned up in a library designed for alpha chains; as an off-target read, its abundance says little. The chain joins TRBV12-3 or TRBV12-4 to TRBJ2-7; 10 bases fit TRBD1. The CDR3 contains 14 residues. The V gene end was trimmed by 1 base and the J gene end by 4 bases; junction bases not matched to a gene: 1. CDR3: CASSLVGQGYEQYF. DNA for the CDR3: TGTGCCAGCAGTTTAGTGGGACAGGGGTACGAGCAGTACTTC.

This clonotype was counted ten times or more. With the library built for alpha chains, this beta chain is off target and its frequency is not meaningful. The chain combines TRBV6-6 with TRBJ1-1; D remains ambiguous. The germline V and J ends were trimmed by 2 bases and 0 bases, with 1 base remaining between them. The CDR3 totals 12 residues. In germline, CDR1 is MNHNY, CDR2 SVGAGI (reference sequence). The CDR3 DNA is TGTGCCAGCAGTTACGTGAACACTGAAGCTTTCTTT. Encoded protein: CASSYVNTEAFF.

By proportion, this clonotype is medium-sized (0.01 to 0.1%). Because this beta chain is a stray read in a library intended to capture alpha chains, its abundance should not be given much weight. This sequence joins TRBV29-1 and TRBJ1-4; D gene ambiguous. The CDR3 runs to 11 residues. Trimming removed 4 bases at V and 7 bases at J, with 7 bases between. The germline V gene encodes CDR1 SQVTM and CDR2 ANQGSEA. CDR3 nucleotides: TGCAGCGTTGTAAGGGCTGAAAAACTGTTTTTT. As protein: CSVVRAEKLFF.

This clonotype was found many times. In a library made to pick up alpha chains, this beta chain is a stray read with a size that means little. The chain uses TRBV20-1 and TRBJ2-1; unclear D gene. Germline V gives CDR1 DFQATT, CDR2 SNEGSKA (reference sequence). The CDR3 extends over 15 amino acids. V lost 4 bases and J lost 3, with 16 bases in between. The CDR3 region has the DNA TGCAGTGCTACGCCTTCGGCTGGCGGCTACAATGAGCAGTTCTTC. Its protein is CSATPSAGGYNEQFF.

The count of this clonotype is one. This beta chain turned up in a library designed for alpha chains; as an off-target read, its abundance says little. This chain links TRBV28 with TRBJ1-2; TRBD1 might be the D (6 bases). CDR3 length: 14 residues. The germline CDR1 and CDR2 sequences are MDHEN and SYDVKM. Between the trimmed V and J ends, which lost 3 bases and 0 bases, there was a span of 8 bases. The CDR3 region is CASSFGGPNYGYTF. The CDR3, as DNA: TGTGCCAGCAGTTTTGGGGGCCCTAACTATGGCTACACCTTC.

As for this clonotype: The library was prepared for alpha chains; this beta chain is a stray read, so its frequency means little. The V and J genes are TRBV3-1 and TRBJ1-6; tentatively, D is TRBD1 (5 bases). Germline loops: CDR1 LGHDT, CDR2 YNNKEL (reference sequence). The germline V and J ends were trimmed by 2 bases and 6 bases, with 14 bases remaining between them. The CDR3 is made up of 16 amino acids. The CDR3 sequence is CASSQFYGATNSPLHF. CDR3 DNA sequence: TGTGCCAGCAGCCAATTTTACGGGGCTACTAATTCACCCCTCCACTTT. The variable domain in full, completed from reference TRBV3-1 and TRBJ1-6, reads DTAVSQTPKYLVTQMGNDKSIKCEQNLGHDTMYWYKQDSKKFLKIMFSYNNKELIINETVPNRFSPKSPDKAHLNLHINSLELGDSAVYFCASSQFYGATNSPLHFGNGTRLTVT.

This clonotype showed up just a few times. Since the library was made to target alpha chains, this beta chain is a stray read and its abundance is not meaningful. The rearrangement uses TRBV6-5 and TRBJ2-3; tentatively, D is TRBD1 or TRBD2 (5 bases each). V dropped 5 bases and J dropped 0 bases, with 9 bases sitting between them. The CDR3 is 14 residues long. Germline V CDR1 and CDR2: MNHEY, SVGAGI. The CDR3 coding sequence is TGTGCCAGCAGTGGGACCCTTAGCACAGATACGCAGTATTTT. Amino acids: CASSGTLSTDTQYF.

In its sample, this clonotype was seen many times. This beta chain is off target for a library built for alpha chains, so its abundance means little. The chain couples TRBV20-1 to TRBJ1-2; 8 nucleotides line up with TRBD1. V trimming: 3 bases; J trimming: 4 bases; junction bases outside the gene matches: 7. Per germline, CDR1 DFQATT and CDR2 SNEGSKA (reference sequence). CDR3 size: 14 residues. CDR3 coding DNA: TGCAGTGCTAGCTCAGGGGGCTTAAGCTATGGCTACACCTTC. This encodes CSASSGGLSYGYTF.